Presented here are 27 T cell receptor beta chains from one specimen sequenced in a study of CD8 T cells in Susac syndrome. An amount of RNA that ranged from roughly 0.5 to 1 ug was reverse transcribed with random hexamers. Each CDR3 protein gets one entry after TCRdb re-called the immunoSEQ multiplex PCR reads with MiXCR. This sample has approximately 190,000 distinct CDR3 sequences, with approximately 95% found just once. Specimen: CD4+ T cells from PBMCs. These receptors were collected from a human donor with Susac syndrome.

V usage is TRBV5-6 and J usage is TRBJ1-2, with 7 nucleotides matching TRBD1. The CDR3 totals 14 residues. With 7 bases clipped from V and 7 bases from J, the junction kept 13 bases outside the gene matches. Germline CDR1 SGHDT, CDR2 YYEEEE. The CDR3 region is CASGPGAGGSGYTF. CDR3 DNA sequence: TGTGCCAGCGGCCCAGGAGCAGGGGGAAGTGGCTACACCTTC.

The chain combines TRBV20-1 with TRBJ1-2, with 8 bases identical to TRBD1. V trimming: 0 bases; J trimming: 4 bases; junction bases outside the gene matches: 4. Per the germline V gene, CDR1 is DFQATT and CDR2 is SNEGSKA (reference sequence). The CDR3 spans 14 residues. The CDR3 DNA reads TGCAGTGCTAGAGATCGGACAGGGCCCTATGGCTACACCTTC. It yields the protein CSARDRTGPYGYTF.

The chain uses TRBV7-6 and TRBJ2-7, with a possible D match to TRBD1 (6 bases). Germline assignment: CDR1 SGHVS and CDR2 FNYEAQ. Trimming took 5 bases from V and 2 from J, leaving 13 bases between them. This CDR3 region has 14 residues. CDR3 nucleotides: TGTGCCAGCAGCCACCGGGACATGCCCTACGAGCAGTACTTC. Translated, it gives CASSHRDMPYEQYF.

This chain joins TRBV5-6 and TRBJ2-3; 7 nucleotides align to TRBD1. CDR1 is SGHDT and CDR2 is YYEEEE in the germline V gene. With 4 bases clipped from V and 1 base from J, the junction kept 9 bases outside the gene matches. This CDR3 is built from 16 residues. As DNA, the CDR3 is TGTGCCAGCAGCCGATCAGGGGGTCCCCGCACAGATACGCAGTATTTT. This translates into CASSRSGGPRTDTQYF.

This clonotype was seen only once. The CDR3 sequence is CASSGLAGDIYEQYF. Here the CDR3 DNA reads TGTGCCAGTAGTGGACTAGCGGGGGACATCTACGAGCAGTACTTC. The V gene is TRBV19, the J gene TRBJ2-7; the match to TRBD2 covers 13 bases. The CDR3 extends over 15 amino acids. Trimming cost V 5 bases and J 3 bases; bases outside gene matches: 4. The V gene's germline CDR1 is LNHDA and CDR2 SQIVND (reference sequence).

The V gene is TRBV20-1, the J gene TRBJ1-5; D not certain. The CDR3 spans 13 residues. Trimming pared 1 base from V and 4 bases from J, leaving 8 bases between. CDR1 and CDR2 (germline): DFQATT, SNEGSKA (reference sequence). CDR3 nucleotides: TGCAGTGCTAGAGTCCCCGGAAATCAGCCCCAGCATTTT. Translation: CSARVPGNQPQHF.

This clonotype has only one observation. V usage is TRBV12-3 or TRBV12-4 and J usage is TRBJ1-4; D perhaps matches TRBD1 (5 bases). Trimming pared 6 bases from V and 7 bases from J, leaving 12 bases between. This CDR3 region has 13 residues. Written as DNA, the CDR3 is TGTGCCAGCAGACCCGGGACCAGTGAAAAACTGTTTTTT. Its protein product is CASRPGTSEKLFF.

This rearrangement joins TRBV30 to TRBJ1-6, with a weak D call TRBD1 (6 bases). From germline, CDR1 is GTSNPN and CDR2 SVGIG (reference sequence). V lost 8 bases, J lost 5 bases, and 13 bases lay in between. CDR3 length: 13 amino acids. The CDR3, as DNA: TGTGCCGCCCAGGGGAACCATAATTCACCCCTCCACTTT. As protein: CAAQGNHNSPLHF.

V and J are TRBV6-6 and TRBJ2-5, with D maybe TRBD1 (5 bases). Germline CDR1 MNHNY, CDR2 SVGAGI (reference sequence). The V gene lost 7 bases and the J gene lost 7 bases, with 16 bases spanning the gap. There are 13 residues in the CDR3. The CDR3 is CASTQGVFGTQYF. In DNA form, the CDR3 reads TGTGCCAGCACCCAAGGGGTGTTTGGGACCCAGTACTTC.

The chain carries TRBV9 and TRBJ2-1; the match to TRBD2 covers 9 bases. CDR3 length: 17 amino acids. The ends lost 0 bases at V and 7 bases at J; junction bases unmatched: 11. Looked up from germline, CDR1 is SGDLS and CDR2 is YYNGEE. The CDR3 region is CASSVDGSSGVRNEQFF. The CDR3, as DNA: TGTGCCAGCAGCGTAGATGGGTCTAGCGGGGTCAGGAATGAGCAGTTCTTC.

This chain uses TRBV9 with TRBJ2-1; D unresolved. V was trimmed by 0 bases and J by 10 bases, leaving 14 bases between them. Germline CDR1 and CDR2: SGDLS and YYNGEE. This CDR3 has 14 residues. CDR3 sequence (DNA): TGTGCCAGCAGCGTAGCGGCGGCGACCGAGGAGCAGTTCTTC. This gives the protein CASSVAAATEEQFF.

V usage is TRBV11-2 and J usage is TRBJ2-7, with D perhaps TRBD1 (6 bases). Between the trimmed V and J ends, which lost 7 bases and 3 bases, there was a span of 16 bases. From germline, CDR1 is SGHAT and CDR2 FQNNGV. The CDR3 runs to 14 residues. CDR3 coding DNA: TGTGCCAGCATCAATTCCGGGACAAGCTACGAGCAGTACTTC. It specifies CASINSGTSYEQYF.

The chain combines TRBV29-1 with TRBJ2-5; the D is unclear. The CDR3 consists of 12 residues. Trimming cost V 3 bases and J 5 bases, with 10 bases left between them. Germline V gene lookup returns CDR1 SQVTM and CDR2 ANQGSEA. In DNA form, the CDR3 reads TGCAGCGTTGAGGGCTTCGGGGAGACCCAGTACTTC. It yields the protein CSVEGFGETQYF.

The chain joins TRBV23-1 to TRBJ2-7; 7 bases agree with TRBD1. TRBV23-1 is identified as an open reading frame with a role that is uncertain. V dropped 8 bases and J dropped 5; count of bases not matched to a gene: 12. The CDR3 spans 14 residues. CDR3 nucleotide sequence: TGCGCCAGCCGACCAAACAGGGGATCCCACGAGCAGTACTTC. This sequence encodes CASRPNRGSHEQYF.

The V call is TRBV7-9, the J call TRBJ1-1, with a possible D match to TRBD1 (5 bases). V lost 5 bases to trimming and J lost 1 base, with 17 bases between them. The CDR3 consists of 16 residues. Germline V gene data show CDR1 as SEHNR and CDR2 as FQNEAQ (reference sequence). The CDR3 region is CASSPGLLSGNTEAFF. CDR3 in DNA: TGTGCCAGCAGCCCGGGACTACTCAGTGGGAACACTGAAGCTTTCTTT.

V is TRBV18 and J is TRBJ2-5, with 7 bases aligning to TRBD2. After removal of 5 bases from V and 4 bases from J, the junction contained 13 bases not matched to a gene. The CDR3 loop spans 16 amino acids. Looked up from germline, CDR1 is KGHSH and CDR2 is LQKENI. CDR3 residues: CASSSGVGGTGETQYF. The CDR3 DNA reads TGTGCCAGCTCATCAGGAGTCGGGGGGACGGGAGAGACCCAGTACTTC. Filled out from reference TRBV18 and TRBJ2-5, the complete variable domain reads NAGVMQNPRHLVRRRGQEARLRCSPMKGHSHVYWYRQLPEEGLKFMVYLQKENIIDESGMPKERFSAEFPKEGPSILRIQQVVRGDSAAYFCASSSGVGGTGETQYFGPGTRLLVL.

The chain joins TRBV19 to TRBJ1-5, with a tentative D call TRBD1 (6 bases). The germline gives CDR1 LNHDA, CDR2 SQIVND (reference sequence). Trimming stripped 3 bases from V and 2 bases from J, with 14 bases between. There are 16 residues in the CDR3. CDR3 residues: CASSILQGIGNQPQHF. The CDR3 nucleotides are TGTGCCAGTAGTATCCTACAGGGAATTGGCAATCAGCCCCAGCATTTT. Looking up the rest from reference TRBV19 and TRBJ1-5 gives the full variable domain: DGGITQSPKYLFRKEGQNVTLSCEQNLNHDAMYWYRQDPGQGLRLIYYSQIVNDFQKGDIAEGYSVSREKKESFPLTVTSAQKNPTAFYLCASSILQGIGNQPQHFGDGTRLSIL.

The J gene is TRBJ1-5, the V gene TRBV27, with D maybe TRBD1 (5 bases). The CDR3 extends over 14 amino acids. Deletions cut 8 bases from V and 4 bases from J, with 15 bases between. CDR1 is MNHEY and CDR2 is SMNVEV in the germline V gene (reference sequence). CDR3 bases: TGTGCCAGCTCCTCGTGGGGCGAAAATCAGCCCCAGCATTTT. Translated, it gives CASSSWGENQPQHF.

This sequence joins TRBV6-5 and TRBJ2-3, with 8 bases matching TRBD2. The CDR3 loop spans 15 amino acids. With 5 bases clipped from V and 2 bases from J, the junction kept 6 bases outside the gene matches. Germline-derived CDR1 and CDR2 are MNHEY and SVGAGI. CDR3 nucleotides: TGTGCCAGCAGTCCCAAGCGGGGGCTCACAGATACGCAGTATTTT. Translating gives CASSPKRGLTDTQYF.

This clonotype was recorded once. The V and J genes are TRBV20-1 and TRBJ2-2, with 10 bases lining up with TRBD1. Unmatched junction bases numbered 8, after V lost 1 base and J lost 6 bases. CDR1 DFQATT and CDR2 SNEGSKA come from the germline V gene (reference sequence). This CDR3 is built from 16 residues. The CDR3 loop reads CSARGFSGQGAGELFF. As DNA, the CDR3 is TGCAGTGCTAGAGGCTTCTCAGGACAGGGGGCCGGGGAGCTGTTTTTT.

This chain joins TRBV30 and TRBJ2-3; 9 bases align to TRBD2. The CDR3 length is 15 residues. Looked up from germline, CDR1 is GTSNPN and CDR2 is SVGIG (reference sequence). Germline trimming cut 4 bases from V and 2 bases from J; bases unmatched to any gene: 7. The CDR3 loop reads CAWNDKRGATDTQYF. CDR3 nucleotides: TGTGCCTGGAATGACAAGCGGGGGGCCACAGATACGCAGTATTTT.

The rearrangement uses TRBV3-1 and TRBJ2-4; possibly TRBD1 or TRBD2 for D (6 bases each). The CDR3 is 16 residues long. From germline, CDR1 is LGHDT and CDR2 YNNKEL (reference sequence). The germline V and J ends were trimmed by 1 base and 3 bases, with 13 bases remaining between them. CDR3 sequence reads: CASSQVGGPVKNIQYF. The CDR3 coding sequence is TGTGCCAGCAGCCAAGTCGGGGGCCCGGTCAAAAACATTCAGTACTTC.

The genes are TRBV4-2 and TRBJ2-3; D might be TRBD2 (6 bases). Germline loops: CDR1 LGHNA, CDR2 YNFKEQ. The germline V and J ends were trimmed by 0 bases and 2 bases, with 9 bases remaining between them. The CDR3 totals 15 residues. CDR3 nucleotides: TGTGCCAGCAGCCAAGAGCCTAGCGCCACAGATACGCAGTATTTT. It specifies CASSQEPSATDTQYF.

The chain joins TRBV18 to TRBJ1-6; D call uncertain. Germline V gene data show CDR1 as KGHSH and CDR2 as LQKENI. The CDR3 spans 17 residues. V was cut by 1 base and J by 0 bases, with 10 bases left in between. For the CDR3, the DNA is TGTGCCAGCTCACCACTATCAGAAAGCTCCTATAATTCACCCCTCCACTTT. Protein product: CASSPLSESSYNSPLHF.

The rearrangement uses TRBV5-1 and TRBJ2-2; TRBD1 matches 9 bases. The germline V gene encodes CDR1 SGHRS and CDR2 YFSETQ. The CDR3 totals 16 residues. Trimming removed 4 bases from V and 0 bases from J; junction bases left unmatched: 4. The chain's CDR3 is CASSTGQGSNTGELFF. The DNA of the CDR3 is TGCGCCAGCAGCACTGGACAGGGGTCGAACACCGGGGAGCTGTTTTTT.

This rearrangement joins TRBV6-5 to TRBJ2-2, with 7 nucleotides matching TRBD1. Germline trimming cut 5 bases from V and 6 bases from J; bases unmatched to any gene: 6. The V gene's germline CDR1 is MNHEY and CDR2 SVGAGI. The CDR3 consists of 14 residues. In DNA form, the CDR3 reads TGTGCCAGCAGTGCCGACAGGGCGTCCGGGGAGCTGTTTTTT. Translation: CASSADRASGELFF.

The gene calls are TRBV5-1 and TRBJ2-3, with TRBD1 matching 7 bases. This CDR3 is built from 14 residues. CDR1 and CDR2 (germline): SGHRS, YFSETQ. V was pared by 3 bases and J by 4 bases, with 5 bases of the junction left unmatched. CDR3 region: CASSSTGASDTQYF. The DNA of the CDR3 is TGCGCCAGCAGCTCAACAGGGGCTTCAGATACGCAGTATTTT.